The rows below give T cell receptor beta chains drawn from one sample of a study of T cell responses to AZD1222 COVID-19 vaccine. Here immunoSEQ multiplex PCR was the method, and the copy in TCRdb shows in-frame clones only, minus some. Here the sample spans approximately 120,000 clones, roughly 88% being singletons. The starting material was peripheral blood, obtained 28 days after the second AZD1222 dose. These receptors came from an adult who received the AZD1222 COVID-19 vaccine. The CDR3 runs from the conserved cysteine through the conserved F or W. A D gene is named only where the DNA matches it firmly. Clone size is stated in some rows and not others, as once, few, many or a class when expanded.

d_call	v_call	j_call	clone_size	cdr3_aa	cdr3_nt
NA	TRBV6-1	TRBJ2-3	NA	CASSDRGGTDTQYF	TGTGCCAGCAGTGACAGGGGAGGCACAGATACGCAGTATTTT
NA	TRBV2	TRBJ1-2	NA	CASSERDYGYTF	TGTGCCAGCAGTGAAAGGGACTATGGCTACACCTTC
TRBD2	TRBV5-1	TRBJ2-7	NA	CASSLAGLAGSIYEQYF	TGCGCCAGCAGCTTGGCGGGACTAGCGGGGTCCATCTACGAGCAGTACTTC
NA	TRBV3-1/TRBV3-2	TRBJ1-1	once	CASSTRAEAFF	TGTGCCAGCAGCACCCGCGCCGAAGCTTTCTTT
NA	TRBV9	TRBJ2-7	NA	CASSEDTFTYEQYF	TGTGCCAGCAGCGAAGACACATTCACCTACGAGCAGTACTTC
NA	TRBV7-8	TRBJ1-1	NA	CASSESKTEAFF	TGTGCCAGCAGCGAATCGAAAACTGAAGCTTTCTTT
NA	TRBV7-9	TRBJ1-5	NA	CASSLGAGDQPQHF	TGTGCCAGCAGCCTAGGGGCGGGGGACCAGCCCCAGCATTTT
TRBD2	TRBV18	TRBJ2-1	few	CASSPSSGPYNEQFF	TGTGCCAGCTCACCTTCTAGCGGACCCTACAATGAGCAGTTCTTC
NA	TRBV12-3/TRBV12-4	TRBJ1-4	NA	CASSRGENEKLFF	TGTGCCAGCAGTAGGGGAGAGAATGAAAAACTGTTTTTT
NA	TRBV12-3/TRBV12-4	TRBJ1-1	NA	CASSLHQNTEAFF	TGTGCCAGCAGTTTACATCAGAACACTGAAGCTTTCTTT
NA	TRBV3-1/TRBV3-2	TRBJ1-6	NA	CASSQGRAYNSPLHF	TGTGCCAGCAGCCAGGGCAGGGCCTATAATTCACCCCTCCACTTT
TRBD1	TRBV9	TRBJ2-2	NA	CASSLTGGHTGGELFF	TGTGCCAGCAGCTTAACAGGGGGGCACACGGGCGGGGAGCTGTTTTTT
NA	TRBV7-2	TRBJ2-1	NA	CASSLGSRPGREQFF	TGTGCCAGCAGCTTAGGTAGCCGACCTGGCAGGGAGCAGTTCTTC
NA	TRBV2	TRBJ1-2	NA	CASSDRLAVYGYTF	TGTGCCAGCAGTGACCGTCTAGCCGTGTATGGCTACACCTTC
NA	TRBV9	TRBJ1-1	NA	CASSVGDWGATEAFF	TGTGCCAGCAGCGTAGGCGACTGGGGGGCCACTGAAGCTTTCTTT
TRBD2	TRBV5-1	TRBJ2-2	NA	CASSLKRGDPTGELFF	TGCGCCAGCAGCTTAAAGCGGGGGGACCCCACCGGGGAGCTGTTTTTT